The 10 T cell receptor beta chains below come from one sample, sequenced in a study of blood T cell repertoires in COVID-19. Only in-frame clones appear in the TCRdb table, and some are missing; sequencing was by immunoSEQ multiplex PCR. The table includes a few hundred thousand clones, roughly 80% detected once. Input material: peripheral blood. The source of these receptors is a woman aged 18-35 years with acute or convalescent COVID-19.

CDR3 in amino acids: CASSYFAGGPSNQPQHF. As DNA, the CDR3 is TGTGCCAGCAGTTACTTCGCGGGGGGGCCGAGCAATCAGCCCCAGCATTTT. This chain links TRBV6-2 or TRBV6-3 with TRBJ1-5; maybe TRBD1 (6 bases). Germline-derived CDR1 and CDR2 are MNHEY and SVGEGT. The V and J ends lost 1 base and 1 base respectively, with 14 bases between them. The CDR3 sequence is 17 residues long.

The chain employs TRBV27 and TRBJ1-1, with TRBD1 as a possible D gene (5 bases). Per the germline V gene, CDR1 is MNHEY and CDR2 is SMNVEV (reference sequence). The CDR3 loop spans 13 amino acids. V was trimmed by 4 bases and J by 7 bases, leaving 13 bases between them. The DNA of the CDR3 is TGTGCCAGCAGTTCTGGGACTCGAATTGAAGCTTTCTTT. Its translation is CASSSGTRIEAFF.

The rearrangement joins TRBV6-5 to TRBJ2-7; 9 bases are a match to TRBD2. This CDR3 contains 15 residues. Germline V gene lookup returns CDR1 MNHEY and CDR2 SVGAGI. The V segment lost 1 base and the J segment 5 bases; nucleotides outside the gene matches: 6. The CDR3 nucleotides read TGTGCCAGCAGTTACTTCGGCGGGAGGGGGGACGAGCAGTACTTC. This encodes CASSYFGGRGDEQYF.

This clone was picked up one time. The chain carries TRBV29-1 and TRBJ1-4; D might be TRBD1 (5 bases). Trimming took off 3 bases at V and 6 bases at J, with 8 bases between the two ends. This CDR3 has 12 residues. Germline CDR1 and CDR2: SQVTM and ANQGSEA. In DNA, the CDR3 is TGCAGCGTTGAGGGAGGGGATGAAAAACTGTTTTTT. Its translation is CSVEGGDEKLFF.

The rearrangement joins TRBV3-1 (or the pseudogene TRBV3-2) to TRBJ2-7; D gene unclear. In germline, CDR1 is LGHDT, CDR2 YNNKEL (reference sequence). V was cut by 0 bases and J by 2 bases, with 14 bases left in between. The CDR3 extends over 16 amino acids. CDR3 loop: CASSQDLYLRTYEQYF. The CDR3, as DNA: TGTGCCAGCAGCCAAGATCTGTATTTGCGAACCTACGAGCAGTACTTC.

The V call is TRBV29-1, the J call TRBJ1-2; TRBD1 aligns across 8 bases. CDR1 is SQVTM and CDR2 is ANQGSEA in the germline V gene. This CDR3 is 11 amino acids long. V trimming: 6 bases; J trimming: 8 bases; junction bases outside the gene matches: 5. The CDR3 is CSVQGAGGYTF. For the CDR3, the DNA is TGCAGCGTCCAGGGGGCTGGGGGCTACACCTTC.

This clone has only a few counts. The gene calls are TRBV27 and TRBJ1-6, with D maybe TRBD1 (5 bases). The CDR3 totals 14 residues. CDR1 and CDR2 from the germline V gene are MNHEY and SMNVEV (reference sequence). V was cut by 3 bases and J by 10 bases, with 13 bases left in between. This CDR3 is CASSFARASSPLHF. In DNA form, the CDR3 reads TGTGCCAGCAGTTTTGCCAGGGCAAGCTCACCCCTCCACTTT.

The CDR3 here is CASSLGQGAGNTEAFF. CDR3 bases: TGTGCCAGCAGCTTGGGACAGGGGGCAGGGAACACTGAAGCTTTCTTT. This chain links TRBV7-2 with TRBJ1-1; 12 nucleotides agree with TRBD1. CDR3 length equals 16 residues. The ends lost 3 bases at V and 1 base at J; junction bases unmatched: 3. Germline CDR1 reads SGHTA; CDR2 reads FQGNSA.

The genes are TRBV5-8 and TRBJ2-4; the D gene is possibly TRBD2 (5 bases). The CDR3 length is 15 residues. Germline V gene data show CDR1 as SGHTS and CDR2 as YDEGEE. V was trimmed by 0 bases and J by 7 bases, leaving 14 bases between them. CDR3 sequence: CASSLAEGFWNIQYF. DNA of the CDR3: TGTGCCAGCAGCTTGGCCGAGGGATTCTGGAACATTCAGTACTTC.

This clone was recorded once. The chain uses TRBV7-2 and TRBJ2-3, with D unclear. The germline V gene encodes CDR1 SGHTA and CDR2 FQGNSA. Trimming took 5 bases from V and 1 from J, leaving 16 bases between them. The CDR3 sequence is 16 residues long. CDR3 region: CASSPLRALGTDTQYF. The CDR3 nucleotides are TGTGCCAGCAGCCCCCTCCGAGCCCTTGGCACAGATACGCAGTATTTT.